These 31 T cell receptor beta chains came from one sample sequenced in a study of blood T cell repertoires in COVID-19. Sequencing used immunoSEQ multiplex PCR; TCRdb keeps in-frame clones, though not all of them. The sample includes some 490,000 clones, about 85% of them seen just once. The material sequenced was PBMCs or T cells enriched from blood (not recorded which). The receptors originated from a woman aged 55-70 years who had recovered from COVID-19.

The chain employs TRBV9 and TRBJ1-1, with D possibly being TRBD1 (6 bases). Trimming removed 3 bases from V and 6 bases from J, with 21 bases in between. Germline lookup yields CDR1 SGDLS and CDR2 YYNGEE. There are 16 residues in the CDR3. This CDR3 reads CASSDPTGPSSAEAFF. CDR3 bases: TGTGCCAGCAGCGATCCTACAGGGCCCTCAAGTGCTGAAGCTTTCTTT.

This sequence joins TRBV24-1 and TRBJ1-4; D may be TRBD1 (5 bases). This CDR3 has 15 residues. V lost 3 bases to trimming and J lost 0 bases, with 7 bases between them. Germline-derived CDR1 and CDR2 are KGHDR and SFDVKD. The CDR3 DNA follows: TGTGCCACCAGTGATCGGGGGGCAACTAATGAAAAACTGTTTTTT. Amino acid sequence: CATSDRGATNEKLFF.

Here the CDR3 DNA reads TGTGCCAGCAGCCAAGGCGTGGACAGCTCCTACGAGCAGTACTTC. Its protein is CASSQGVDSSYEQYF. The rearrangement links TRBV3-1 (or the pseudogene TRBV3-2) to TRBJ2-7; possible D gene TRBD1, 6 bases. The CDR3 is 15 amino acids. Deletions cut 1 base from V and 0 bases from J, with 10 bases between. CDR1 LGHDT and CDR2 YNNKEL come from the germline V gene (reference sequence).

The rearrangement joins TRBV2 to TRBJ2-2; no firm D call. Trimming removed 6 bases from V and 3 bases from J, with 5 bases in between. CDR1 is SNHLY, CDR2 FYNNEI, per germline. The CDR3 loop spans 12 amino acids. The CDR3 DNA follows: TGTGCCAGCAGGGCAGACACCGGGGAGCTGTTTTTT. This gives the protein CASRADTGELFF. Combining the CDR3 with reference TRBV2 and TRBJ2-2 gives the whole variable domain EPEVTQTPSHQVTQMGQEVILRCVPISNHLYFYWYRQILGQKVEFLVSFYNNEISEKSEIFDDQFSVERPDGSNFTLKIRSTKLEDSAMYFCASRADTGELFFGEGSRLTVL.

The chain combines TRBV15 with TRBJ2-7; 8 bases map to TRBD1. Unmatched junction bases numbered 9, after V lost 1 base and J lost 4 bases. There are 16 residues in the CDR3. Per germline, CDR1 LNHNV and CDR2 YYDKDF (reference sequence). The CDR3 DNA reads TGTGCCACCAGCAGAGGAAGGCCTGGACAGGGATACGAGCAGTACGTC. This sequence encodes CATSRGRPGQGYEQYV.

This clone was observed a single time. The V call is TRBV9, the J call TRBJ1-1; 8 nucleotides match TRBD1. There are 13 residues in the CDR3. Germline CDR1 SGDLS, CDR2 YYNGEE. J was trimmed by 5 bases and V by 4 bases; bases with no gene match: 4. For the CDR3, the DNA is TGTGCCAGCAGCACAGGGGGATATACTGAAGCTTTCTTT. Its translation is CASSTGGYTEAFF.

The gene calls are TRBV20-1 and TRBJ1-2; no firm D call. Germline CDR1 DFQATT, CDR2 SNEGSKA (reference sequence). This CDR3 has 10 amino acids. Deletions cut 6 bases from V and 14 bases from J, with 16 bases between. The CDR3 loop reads CSAPSRELTF. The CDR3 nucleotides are TGCAGTGCACCTTCCCGGGAGCTAACCTTC.

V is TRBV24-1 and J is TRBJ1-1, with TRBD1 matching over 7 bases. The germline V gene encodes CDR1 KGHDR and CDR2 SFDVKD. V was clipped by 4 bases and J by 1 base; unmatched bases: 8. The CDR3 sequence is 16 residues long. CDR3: CATSDPPDRENTEAFF. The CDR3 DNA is TGTGCCACCAGTGACCCCCCTGACAGGGAGAACACTGAAGCTTTCTTT.

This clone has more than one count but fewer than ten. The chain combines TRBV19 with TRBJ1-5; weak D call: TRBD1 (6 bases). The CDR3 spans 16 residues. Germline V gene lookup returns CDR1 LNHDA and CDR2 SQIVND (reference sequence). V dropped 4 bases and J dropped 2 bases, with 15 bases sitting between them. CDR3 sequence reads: CASSNEARGRNQPQHF. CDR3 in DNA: TGTGCCAGTAGTAATGAAGCCAGGGGACGCAATCAGCCCCAGCATTTT. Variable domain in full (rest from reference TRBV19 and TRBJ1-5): DGGITQSPKYLFRKEGQNVTLSCEQNLNHDAMYWYRQDPGQGLRLIYYSQIVNDFQKGDIAEGYSVSREKKESFPLTVTSAQKNPTAFYLCASSNEARGRNQPQHFGDGTRLSIL.

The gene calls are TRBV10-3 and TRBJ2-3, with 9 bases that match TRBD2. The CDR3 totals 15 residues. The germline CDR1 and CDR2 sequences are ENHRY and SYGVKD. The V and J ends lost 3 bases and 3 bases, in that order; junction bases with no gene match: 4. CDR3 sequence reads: CAISERLAGTDTQYF. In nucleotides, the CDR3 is TGTGCCATCAGTGAAAGGCTAGCGGGGACAGATACGCAGTATTTT.

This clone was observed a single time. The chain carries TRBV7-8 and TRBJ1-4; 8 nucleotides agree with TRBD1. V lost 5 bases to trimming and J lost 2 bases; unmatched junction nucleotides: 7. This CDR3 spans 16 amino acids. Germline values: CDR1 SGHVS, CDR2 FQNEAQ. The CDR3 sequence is CASSPRQGITNEKLFF. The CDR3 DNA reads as TGTGCCAGCAGCCCGAGACAGGGGATTACTAATGAAAAACTGTTTTTT.

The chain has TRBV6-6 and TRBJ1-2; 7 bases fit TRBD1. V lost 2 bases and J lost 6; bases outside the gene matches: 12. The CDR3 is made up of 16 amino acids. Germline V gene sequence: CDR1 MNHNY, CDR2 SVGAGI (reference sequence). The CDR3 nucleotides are TGTGCCAGCAGTTACCTAATGGACAGGAACCTAGATGGCTACACCTTC. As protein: CASSYLMDRNLDGYTF.

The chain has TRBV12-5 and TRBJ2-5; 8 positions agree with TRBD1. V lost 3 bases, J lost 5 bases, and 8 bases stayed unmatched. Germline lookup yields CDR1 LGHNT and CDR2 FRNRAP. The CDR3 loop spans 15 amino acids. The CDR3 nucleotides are TGTGCTAGTGGTTTTCTCTCAGGGGGCAGGGAGACCCAGTACTTC. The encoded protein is CASGFLSGGRETQYF.

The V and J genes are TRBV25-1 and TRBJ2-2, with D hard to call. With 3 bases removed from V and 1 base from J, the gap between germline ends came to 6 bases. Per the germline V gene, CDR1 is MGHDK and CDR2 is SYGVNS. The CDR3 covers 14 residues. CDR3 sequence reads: CASSDSGNTGELFF. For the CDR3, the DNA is TGTGCCAGCAGTGATTCCGGGAACACCGGGGAGCTGTTTTTT. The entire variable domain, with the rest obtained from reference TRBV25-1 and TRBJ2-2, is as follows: EADIYQTPRYLVIGTGKKITLECSQTMGHDKMYWYQQDPGMELHLIHYSYGVNSTEKGDLSSESTVSRIRTEHFPLTLESARPSHTSQYLCASSDSGNTGELFFGEGSRLTVL.

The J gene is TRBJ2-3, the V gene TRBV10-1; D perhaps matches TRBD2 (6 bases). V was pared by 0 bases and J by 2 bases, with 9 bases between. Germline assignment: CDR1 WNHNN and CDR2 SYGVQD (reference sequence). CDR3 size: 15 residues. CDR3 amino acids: CASSESGDFTDTQYF. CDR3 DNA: TGCGCCAGCAGTGAGTCCGGGGACTTCACAGATACGCAGTATTTT.

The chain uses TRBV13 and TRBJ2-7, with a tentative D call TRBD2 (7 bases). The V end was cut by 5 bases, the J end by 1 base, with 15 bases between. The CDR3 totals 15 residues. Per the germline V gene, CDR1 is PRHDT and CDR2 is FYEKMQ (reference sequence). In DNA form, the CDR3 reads TGTGCCAGCAGCCCTGGAGGGGGGGGATCCTACGAGCAGTACTTC. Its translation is CASSPGGGGSYEQYF. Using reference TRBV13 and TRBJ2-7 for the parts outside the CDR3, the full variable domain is AAGVIQSPRHLIKEKRETATLKCYPIPRHDTVYWYQQGPGQDPQFLISFYEKMQSDKGSIPDRFSAQQFSDYHSELNMSSLELGDSALYFCASSPGGGGSYEQYFGPGTRLTVT.

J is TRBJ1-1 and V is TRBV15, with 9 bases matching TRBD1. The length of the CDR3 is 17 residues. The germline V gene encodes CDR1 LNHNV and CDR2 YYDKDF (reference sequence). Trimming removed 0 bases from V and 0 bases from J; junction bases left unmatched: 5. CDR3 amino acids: CATSRDRTGVMNTEAFF. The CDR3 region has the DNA TGTGCCACCAGCAGAGATAGGACAGGGGTGATGAACACTGAAGCTTTCTTT.

The DNA of the CDR3 is TGTGCCAGCAGTGAACCAGGGTCCTATGGCTACACCTTC. Its protein is CASSEPGSYGYTF. The rearrangement links TRBV6-1 to TRBJ1-2; TRBD1 might be the D (5 bases). The CDR3 loop spans 13 amino acids. Looked up from germline, CDR1 is MNHNS and CDR2 is SASEGT. Trimming shortened V by 2 bases and J by 4 bases, and 8 bases separated the two germline ends.

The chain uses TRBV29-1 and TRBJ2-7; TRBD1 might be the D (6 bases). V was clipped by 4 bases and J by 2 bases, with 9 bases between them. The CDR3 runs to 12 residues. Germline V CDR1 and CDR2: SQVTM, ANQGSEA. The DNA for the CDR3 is TGCAGCGTTGGAGGGGGACCCTACGAGCAGTACTTC. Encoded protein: CSVGGGPYEQYF.

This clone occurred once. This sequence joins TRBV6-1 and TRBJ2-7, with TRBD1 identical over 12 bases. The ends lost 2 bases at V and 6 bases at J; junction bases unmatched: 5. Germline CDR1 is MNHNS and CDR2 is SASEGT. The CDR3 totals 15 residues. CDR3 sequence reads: CASSEPGQGAGEQYV. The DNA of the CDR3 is TGTGCCAGCAGTGAACCGGGACAGGGGGCGGGCGAGCAGTACGTC.

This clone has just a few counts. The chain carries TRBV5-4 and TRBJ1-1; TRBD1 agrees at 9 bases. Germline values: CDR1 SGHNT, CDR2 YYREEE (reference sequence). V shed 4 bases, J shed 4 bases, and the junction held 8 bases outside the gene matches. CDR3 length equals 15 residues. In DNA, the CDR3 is TGTGCCAGCAGCCCCACAGGGGGCGGGGGCACTGAAGCTTTCTTT. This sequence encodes CASSPTGGGGTEAFF.

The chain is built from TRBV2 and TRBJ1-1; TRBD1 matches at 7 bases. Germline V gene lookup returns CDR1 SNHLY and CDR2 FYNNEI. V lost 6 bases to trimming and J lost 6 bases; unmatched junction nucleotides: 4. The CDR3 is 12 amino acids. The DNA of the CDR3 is TGTGCCAGCAGACAGGGGATATCTGAAGCTTTCTTT. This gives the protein CASRQGISEAFF.

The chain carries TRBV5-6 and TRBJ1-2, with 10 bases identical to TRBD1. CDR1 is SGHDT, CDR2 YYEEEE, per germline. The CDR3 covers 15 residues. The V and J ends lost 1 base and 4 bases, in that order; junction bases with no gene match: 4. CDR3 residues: CASSLPGTGVYGYTF. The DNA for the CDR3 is TGTGCCAGCAGCTTGCCCGGGACAGGGGTCTATGGCTACACCTTC.

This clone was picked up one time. The CDR3 spells CASSLRDLPSNTGELFF. The DNA for the CDR3 is TGTGCCAGCAGCTTACGGGACTTACCCTCGAACACCGGGGAGCTGTTTTTT. This chain joins TRBV5-4 and TRBJ2-2, with D possibly TRBD2 on 6 matching bases. The CDR3 length is 17 residues. The germline V gene encodes CDR1 SGHNT and CDR2 YYREEE (reference sequence). Trimming shortened V by 2 bases and J by 0 bases, and 14 bases separated the two germline ends.

The CDR3 sequence is CASSAGGRDEQYF. In DNA, the CDR3 is TGTGCCAGCAGCGCAGGGGGCCGGGACGAGCAGTACTTC. The chain couples TRBV9 to TRBJ2-7; TRBD1 aligns across 8 bases. This CDR3 has 13 residues. The junction had 4 bases not matched to a gene; V was cut back by 3 bases and J by 5 bases. The germline V gene has CDR1 SGDLS and CDR2 YYNGEE. Using reference TRBV9 and TRBJ2-7 for the parts outside the CDR3, the full variable domain is DSGVTQTPKHLITATGQRVTLRCSPRSGDLSVYWYQQSLDQGLQFLIQYYNGEERAKGNILERFSAQQFPDLHSELNLSSLELGDSALYFCASSAGGRDEQYFGPGTRLTVT.

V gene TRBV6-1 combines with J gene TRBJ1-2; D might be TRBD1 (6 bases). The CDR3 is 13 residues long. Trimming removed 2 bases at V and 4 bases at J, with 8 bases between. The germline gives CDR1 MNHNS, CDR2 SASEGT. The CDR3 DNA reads TGTGCCAGCAGTGAATTGGGGGCCTATGGCTACACCTTC. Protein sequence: CASSELGAYGYTF.

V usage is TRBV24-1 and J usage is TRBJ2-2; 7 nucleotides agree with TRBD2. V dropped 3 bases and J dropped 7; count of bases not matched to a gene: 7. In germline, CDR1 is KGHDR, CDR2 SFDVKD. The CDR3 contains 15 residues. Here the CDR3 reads CATSDVAGVSGELFF. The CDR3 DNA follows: TGTGCCACCAGTGATGTGGCGGGAGTGAGCGGGGAGCTGTTTTTT.

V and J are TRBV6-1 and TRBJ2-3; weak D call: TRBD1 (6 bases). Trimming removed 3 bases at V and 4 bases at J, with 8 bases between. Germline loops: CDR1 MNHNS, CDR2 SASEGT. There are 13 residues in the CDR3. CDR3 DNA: TGTGCCAGCAGTGACAGGGGTGCAGATACGCAGTATTTT. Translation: CASSDRGADTQYF.

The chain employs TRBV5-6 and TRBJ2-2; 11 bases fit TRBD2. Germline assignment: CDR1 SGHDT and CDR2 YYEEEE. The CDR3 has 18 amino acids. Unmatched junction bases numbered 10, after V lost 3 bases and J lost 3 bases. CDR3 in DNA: TGTGCCAGCAGCTCTCGGCCCCTAGCGGGGGGATACACCGGGGAGCTGTTTTTT. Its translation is CASSSRPLAGGYTGELFF.

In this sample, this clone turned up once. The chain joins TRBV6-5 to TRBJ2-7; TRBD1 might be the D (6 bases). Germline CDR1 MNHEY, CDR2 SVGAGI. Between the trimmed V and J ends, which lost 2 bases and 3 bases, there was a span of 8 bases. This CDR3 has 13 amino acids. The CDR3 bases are TGTGCCAGCAGTTACAGGGGGAACTACGAGCAGTACTTC. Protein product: CASSYRGNYEQYF.

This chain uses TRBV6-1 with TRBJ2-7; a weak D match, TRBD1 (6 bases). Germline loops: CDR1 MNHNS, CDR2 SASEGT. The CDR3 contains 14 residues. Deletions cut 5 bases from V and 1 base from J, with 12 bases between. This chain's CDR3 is CASSLDSWSYEQYF. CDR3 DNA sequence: TGTGCCAGCAGTTTGGACAGTTGGTCCTACGAGCAGTACTTC.